This T cell receptor (beta chain) emerged from a study of control samples from healthy donors and cancer patients. The V and J ends lost 1 base and 3 bases respectively, with 15 bases between them. The germline CDR1 and CDR2 sequences are KGHSH and LQKENI. The CDR3 sequence is 16 residues long. TCRdb's copy holds only in-frame clones and misses some; the assay was immunoSEQ multiplex PCR. The sample gives over 200,000 clones, roughly 80% of which show up once; about an eighth is in the top ten. The source material was PBMCs. J is TRBJ2-5 and V is TRBV18, with D possibly being TRBD2 (6 bases). The clonotype originates from a woman aged 55-69 years with lung cancer. CDR3 protein: CASSPRSPAGKETQYF. The DNA of the CDR3 is TGTGCCAGCTCACCACGTTCGCCGGCGGGGAAAGAGACCCAGTACTTC.